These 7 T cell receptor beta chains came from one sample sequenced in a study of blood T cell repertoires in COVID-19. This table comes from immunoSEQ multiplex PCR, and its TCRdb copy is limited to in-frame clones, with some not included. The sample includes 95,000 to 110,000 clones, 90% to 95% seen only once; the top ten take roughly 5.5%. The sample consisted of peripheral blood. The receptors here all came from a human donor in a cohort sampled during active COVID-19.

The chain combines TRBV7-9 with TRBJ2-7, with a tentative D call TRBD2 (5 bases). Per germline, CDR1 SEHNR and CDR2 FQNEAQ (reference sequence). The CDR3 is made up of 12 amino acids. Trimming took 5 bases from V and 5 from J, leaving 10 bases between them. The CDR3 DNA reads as TGTGCCAGCAGCCTCTTGAGGGACGAGCAGTACTTC. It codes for CASSLLRDEQYF.

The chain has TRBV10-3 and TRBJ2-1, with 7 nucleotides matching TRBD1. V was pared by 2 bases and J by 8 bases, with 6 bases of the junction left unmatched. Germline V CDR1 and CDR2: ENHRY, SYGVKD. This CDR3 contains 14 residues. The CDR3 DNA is TGTGCCATCAGTGAGGGGAGACAGGGCTATGAGCAGTTCTTC. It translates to CAISEGRQGYEQFF.

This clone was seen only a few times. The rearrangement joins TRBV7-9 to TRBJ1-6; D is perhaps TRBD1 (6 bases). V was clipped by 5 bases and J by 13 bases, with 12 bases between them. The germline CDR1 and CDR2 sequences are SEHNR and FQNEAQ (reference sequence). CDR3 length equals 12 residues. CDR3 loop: CASSRGGRPLHF. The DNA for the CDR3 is TGTGCCAGCAGCCGCGGGGGGCGGCCCCTCCACTTT.

The CDR3 spells CATSRGTPTNYGYTF. DNA for the CDR3: TGTGCCACCAGCAGGGGGACACCCACTAACTATGGCTACACCTTC. V gene TRBV15 combines with J gene TRBJ1-2; D is perhaps TRBD1 (6 bases). Germline lookup yields CDR1 LNHNV and CDR2 YYDKDF (reference sequence). This CDR3 is 15 amino acids long. Trimming took off 3 bases at V and 0 bases at J, with 11 bases between the two ends.

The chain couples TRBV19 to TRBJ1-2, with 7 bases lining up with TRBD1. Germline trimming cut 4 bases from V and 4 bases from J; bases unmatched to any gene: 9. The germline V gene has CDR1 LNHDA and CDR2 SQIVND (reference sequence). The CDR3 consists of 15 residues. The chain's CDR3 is CASSNTGARGYGYTF. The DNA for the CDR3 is TGTGCCAGTAGTAACACAGGGGCGCGGGGCTATGGCTACACCTTC.

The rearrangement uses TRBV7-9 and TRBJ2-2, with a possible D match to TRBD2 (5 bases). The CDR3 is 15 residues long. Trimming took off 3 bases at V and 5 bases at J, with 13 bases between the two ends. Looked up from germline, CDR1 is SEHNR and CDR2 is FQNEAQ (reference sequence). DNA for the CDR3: TGTGCCAGCAGCTTTGACCCCGAGGGTACCGGGGAGCTGTTTTTT. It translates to CASSFDPEGTGELFF.

CDR3 residues: CASSISPGRPQATGELFF. The CDR3 nucleotides are TGTGCCAGTAGTATATCCCCGGGCCGCCCACAGGCCACCGGGGAGCTGTTTTTT. This chain connects TRBV19 to TRBJ2-2; tentative D call: TRBD1 (5 bases). This CDR3 is built from 18 residues. V lost 2 bases, J lost 4 bases, and 20 bases lay in between. CDR1 is LNHDA, CDR2 SQIVND, per germline (reference sequence).